This TCR beta chain was found in a study of cytomegalovirus exposure and HLA in healthy donors. PCR employed 60 Vbeta and 13 Jbeta primers. Assay: immunoSEQ multiplex PCR; the TCRdb copy retains only in-frame clones and omits some. The sample comprises around 200,000 clones, approximately 78% of which are singletons, and about 3% rests with the top ten. The CDR3 consists of 13 residues. Deletions cut 2 bases from V and 3 bases from J, with 8 bases between. Germline CDR1 is SGHDN and CDR2 is FVKESK. Unrecorded immune exposure was likely among donors, who were nominally healthy when sampled. This chain links TRBV14 with TRBJ2-7; possibly TRBD2 for D (5 bases). The receptor was isolated from a woman aged 40 to 50 in good health and CMV-seronegative. Sequencing was done on a sample of PBMCs. For the CDR3, the DNA is TGTGCCAGCAGCCAATTGGACTTCTACGAGCAGTACTTC. Translating gives CASSQLDFYEQYF.